Sequencing of this T cell receptor (beta chain) was carried out in a study of cytomegalovirus exposure and HLA in healthy donors. This clone was seen only a few times. The primer mix had 60 Vbeta and 13 Jbeta primers. TCRdb's table, derived via immunoSEQ multiplex PCR, lists solely in-frame clones and lacks some. Of 150,000 to 200,000 clones detected, about 79% appear once; the ten largest clones hold 11% to 15%. This CDR3 has 12 amino acids. Trimming took 5 bases from V and 8 from J, leaving 13 bases between them. Germline values: CDR1 SGHVS, CDR2 FQNEAQ. This receptor was identified in a man aged 45 to 65 in good health and CMV-seropositive. The specimen was PBMCs. The gene calls are TRBV7-8 and TRBJ2-7; D is possibly TRBD1 (6 bases). CDR3 DNA: TGTGCCAGCAGCCCTTACAGGGATCAGCAGTACTTC. Translation: CASSPYRDQQYF.